A selection of T cell receptor beta chains follows, all from one sample in a study of glioma-infiltrating T cells after dendritic cell vaccination. Sequencing was performed with immunoSEQ multiplex PCR; in TCRdb, only in-frame clones are kept and a portion is missing. This table holds approximately 100,000 clones, about four fifths found once. The sequences come from blood, collected before dendritic cell vaccination. All receptors come from a human donor with glioblastoma. Both conserved end residues are part of each CDR3. The D gene is left open where the match is weak. Clone sizes are given selectively: once, few, many, or a class where the clone is expanded.

D	V	size	J	DNA	CDR3
TRBD1	TRBV14	.	TRBJ2-7	TGTGCCAGCAGCCGTACAGGGGTGGAGCAGTACTTC	CASSRTGVEQYF
.	TRBV4-2	few	TRBJ2-2	TGTGCCAGCAGCCAAGGTGGGGGGATCCCCGGGGAGCTGTTTTTT	CASSQGGGIPGELFF
TRBD2	TRBV7-2	few	TRBJ2-3	TGTGCCAGCAGCTTAGATTGGCTAGCGGGGACAGATACGCAGTATTTT	CASSLDWLAGTDTQYF
TRBD2	TRBV5-1	once	TRBJ2-1	TGCGCCAGCAGCTCGGGGGGGCAGTACAATTACAATGAGCAGTTCTTC	CASSSGGQYNYNEQFF
TRBD1	TRBV5-6	.	TRBJ1-6	TGTGCCAGCAGCCCCCAACAGGGGTACTATTCACCCCTCCACTTT	CASSPQQGYYSPLHF
.	TRBV29-1	.	TRBJ1-1	TGCAGCGTTGAAGGGCTAAAGGGGACTTTGAACACTGAAGCTTTCTTT	CSVEGLKGTLNTEAFF
.	TRBV5-4	.	TRBJ1-1	TGTGCCAGCAGCTTCCAGGGTATCACTGAAGCTTTCTTT	CASSFQGITEAFF
.	TRBV4-1	.	TRBJ2-3	TGCGCCAGCAGCCACTCACAGGCAGATACGCAGTATTTT	CASSHSQADTQYF
.	TRBV6-6	.	TRBJ2-1	TGTGCCAGCAGTTACTCGCGAACCTACAATGAGCAGTTCTTC	CASSYSRTYNEQFF
.	TRBV5-4	.	TRBJ2-2	TGTGCCAGCAGCTTGCCGAGAAACACCGGGGAGCTGTTTTTT	CASSLPRNTGELFF
.	TRBV7-2	.	TRBJ1-1	TGTGCCAGCAGCTTATTGGGACAGAACACTGAAGCTTTCTTT	CASSLLGQNTEAFF
.	TRBV5-6	.	TRBJ1-2	TGTGCCAGCAGCTTGGAACAGGGTCAGGCTAACTATGGCTACACCTTC	CASSLEQGQANYGYTF
TRBD1	TRBV28	.	TRBJ2-1	TGTGCCAGCAGTGCAACAGGGGTTTCCTACAATGAGCAGTTCTTC	CASSATGVSYNEQFF
.	TRBV7-3	.	TRBJ1-4	TGTGCCAGCAGCTTAAGAATGGAACCTCAGGGGAGGGATGAAAAACTGTTTTTT	CASSLRMEPQGRDEKLFF
TRBD2	TRBV4-1	.	TRBJ2-7	TGCGCCAGCAGCTTCCGGGAGGGCGTGACCTACGAGCAGTACTTC	CASSFREGVTYEQYF
TRBD1	TRBV27	.	TRBJ2-7	TGTGCCAGCAGTTTATTGGGACAGGGGGCGGAAGAGCAGTACTTC	CASSLLGQGAEEQYF
TRBD2	TRBV11-1	.	TRBJ2-5	TGTGCCAGCCGGGGCGGGGGGGACCAAGAGACCCAGTACTTC	CASRGGGDQETQYF
.	TRBV5-1	.	TRBJ2-5	TGCGCCAGCAGCTTGGGGACAGTTCAAGAGACCCAGTACTTC	CASSLGTVQETQYF
.	TRBV29-1	.	TRBJ1-2	TGCAGCGTCCAAACCCCAGGCGGCTACACCTTC	CSVQTPGGYTF
.	TRBV4-1	.	TRBJ1-5	TGCGCCAGCAGCCAACAGGACGGGACTAATCAGCCCCAGCATTTT	CASSQQDGTNQPQHF
.	TRBV21-1	.	TRBJ1-3	TGTGCCAGCAGCAAAATCAACGGGACAGGGGGGAGAAACACCATATATTTT	CASSKINGTGGRNTIYF
.	TRBV25-1	.	TRBJ1-1	TGTGCCAGCAACAGAGAGAACACTGAAGCTTTCTTT	CASNRENTEAFF
.	TRBV5-1	once	TRBJ1-4	TGCGCCAGCAGTTCGACAGATTCCTATAATGAAAAGCTGTTTTTT	CASSSTDSYNEKLFF
.	TRBV11-3	.	TRBJ1-3	TGTGCCAGCGTGGACGGGAGCTCTGGAAACACCATATATTTT	CASVDGSSGNTIYF
.	TRBV5-4	.	TRBJ1-1	TGTGCCAGCAGCTTGTCACGGTTGAACACTGAAGCTTTCTTT	CASSLSRLNTEAFF
TRBD1	TRBV10-3	.	TRBJ1-4	TGTGCCATCAGTGAGTCGTTTCCGGGACAGCTTAATGAAAAACTGTTTTTT	CAISESFPGQLNEKLFF
TRBD2	TRBV5-1	.	TRBJ2-3	TGCGCCAGCAGCTTGGGGGTAGCGGGGGGCACAGATACGCAGTATTTT	CASSLGVAGGTDTQYF
.	TRBV5-6	.	TRBJ1-6	TGTGCCAGCAGCTTGGCAGGGGTGGCAGATTTCTATAATTCACCCCTCCACTTT	CASSLAGVADFYNSPLHF
.	TRBV4-2	.	TRBJ1-6	TGTGCCAGCAGCCCGTGGAGAAGTCTCTATTCACCCCTCCACTTT	CASSPWRSLYSPLHF
.	TRBV5-4	.	TRBJ2-7	TGTGCCAGCAGCTTGGAGGGGGGGGCCATAGCCTACGAGCAGTACTTC	CASSLEGGAIAYEQYF
.	TRBV4-2	few	TRBJ1-1	TGTGCCAGCAGCCAAGATGGGGGCAAGAACACTGAAGCTTTCTTT	CASSQDGGKNTEAFF
.	TRBV19	.	TRBJ2-7	TGTGCCAGTAGTCGAGGGGCGGGGGAGCAGTACTTC	CASSRGAGEQYF
TRBD1	TRBV10-1	.	TRBJ1-4	TGCGCCAGCAGTGAGCAGGGGGGCCTTGGAAAACTGTTTTTT	CASSEQGGLGKLFF
.	TRBV19	.	TRBJ1-6	TGTGCCAGTAGTATAGACCCAGGGTATCGTAATTCACCCCTCCACTTT	CASSIDPGYRNSPLHF
.	TRBV7-8	.	TRBJ1-5	TGTGCCAGCAGCTTAGCTCAGTTTAATCAGCCCCAGCATTTT	CASSLAQFNQPQHF
.	TRBV7-7	.	TRBJ2-7	TGTGCTAGCAGCTTAGATGGAGCCTTGGAGCAGTACTTC	CASSLDGALEQYF
.	TRBV5-4	.	TRBJ1-2	TGTGCCAGCAGCTCCGGGACACCCAGCCACGGCTACACCTTC	CASSSGTPSHGYTF
.	TRBV6-1	.	TRBJ1-2	TGTGCCAGCAGTGAATGGGGGGACCTAAGCCTTAGCGATGGCTACACCTTC	CASSEWGDLSLSDGYTF
.	TRBV23-1	.	TRBJ2-5	TGCGCCAGCAGTCACCGCGCGCTAGCCTTTCCCTCGGAGACCCAGTACTTC	CASSHRALAFPSETQYF
TRBD2	TRBV7-9	once	TRBJ2-1	TGTGCCAGCAGCCGCGGGGGGTTGCGCTCCAATGAGCAGTTCTTC	CASSRGGLRSNEQFF
TRBD1	TRBV30	once	TRBJ2-7	TGTGCCTGGAGAGACAGGGAGAGGGGCTCCTACGAGCAGTACTTC	CAWRDRERGSYEQYF
TRBD1	TRBV13	.	TRBJ2-7	TGTGCCAGCCGAACAGGGGGTAAGACCTACGAGCAGTACTTC	CASRTGGKTYEQYF
.	TRBV16	.	TRBJ1-5	TGTGCCAGCAGCCCCCCGGGACTTTATAGCAATCAGCCCCAGCATTTT	CASSPPGLYSNQPQHF